Listed here are 13 T cell receptor beta chains from one sample, sequenced in a study of vaccination effects on CD4 cells after COVID-19. Culture lasted around eleven days before CD4+ T cell isolation. SARS-CoV-2 infected the person between March and December 2020, as confirmed by PCR. Vaccine administered to participants consisted of two doses of either BNT162b2 or mRNA-1273. These receptors are not linked to any known antigen. The table came from immunoSEQ multiplex PCR; TCRdb's copy has only in-frame clones and leaves some out. Among roughly 30,000 clones listed, roughly 80% were seen once. The starting material was CD4+ T cells from PBMCs cultured without peptide, obtained after COVID-19 vaccination. The source of these receptors is a human donor who had a prior SARS-CoV-2 infection.

The J gene is TRBJ2-5, the V gene TRBV18; 8 bases fit TRBD2. Unmatched junction bases numbered 11, after V lost 0 bases and J lost 5 bases. Germline V gene data show CDR1 as KGHSH and CDR2 as LQKENI. The CDR3 loop spans 17 amino acids. The CDR3: CASSPPSSGTSGETQYF. The CDR3 region has the DNA TGTGCCAGCTCACCACCTTCCTCCGGGACTAGTGGGGAGACCCAGTACTTC.

CDR3 residues: CASRRDREANEQFF. In nucleotides, the CDR3 is TGTGCCAGCAGGCGGGACAGGGAGGCCAATGAGCAGTTCTTC. This sequence joins TRBV6-5 and TRBJ2-1, with 9 bases identical to TRBD1. The CDR3 runs to 14 residues. V was pared by 6 bases and J by 6 bases, with 6 bases of the junction left unmatched. Per germline, CDR1 MNHEY and CDR2 SVGAGI.

The table lists this clone with a few counts. The CDR3 region is CASSPFGESYEQYF. The CDR3 DNA reads as TGTGCCAGCAGCCCTTTTGGAGAGTCTTACGAGCAGTACTTC. The chain carries TRBV7-9 and TRBJ2-7, with D unresolved. The V gene lost 5 bases and the J gene lost 4 bases, with 15 bases spanning the gap. Germline values: CDR1 SEHNR, CDR2 FQNEAQ (reference sequence). The CDR3 spans 14 residues.

This sequence joins TRBV11-3 and TRBJ2-2; TRBD2 matches at 7 bases. CDR1 SGHNT and CDR2 YENEEA come from the germline V gene. Germline trimming cut 2 bases from V and 7 bases from J; bases unmatched to any gene: 7. The CDR3 loop spans 15 amino acids. CDR3 in DNA: TGTGCCAGCAGCTTAAGGGAGGGCCGTGGCGGGGAGCTGTTTTTT. Translated, it gives CASSLREGRGGELFF.

The chain is built from TRBV24-1 and TRBJ2-3; 7 bases are shared with TRBD1. This CDR3 region has 13 residues. Germline trimming cut 7 bases from V and 6 bases from J; bases unmatched to any gene: 6. Germline V CDR1 and CDR2: KGHDR, SFDVKD. The CDR3 DNA sequence: TGTGCCACCAGAAATTACAGGGGCGATACGCAGTATTTT. Amino acids: CATRNYRGDTQYF.

This clone was seen once. The chain joins TRBV25-1 to TRBJ2-1, with 11 bases identical to TRBD2. The J segment lost 7 bases and the V segment lost 3 bases, leaving 5 bases of the junction unmatched. CDR3 length equals 15 residues. Germline V gene data show CDR1 as MGHDK and CDR2 as SYGVNS. Here the CDR3 DNA reads TGTGCCAGCAGTGATACTAGCGGGAGTGGGAATGAGCAGTTCTTC. The encoded protein is CASSDTSGSGNEQFF.

This sequence joins TRBV5-1 and TRBJ2-5; D is ambiguous. The germline CDR1 and CDR2 sequences are SGHRS and YFSETQ. Trimming shortened V by 1 base and J by 2 bases, and 6 bases separated the two germline ends. This CDR3 has 13 residues. CDR3 coding DNA: TGCGCCAGCAGCTTGCGGCAGCAAGAGACCCAGTACTTC. It yields the protein CASSLRQQETQYF.

This clone is labeled medium-sized (0.01 to 0.1%). The rearrangement joins TRBV10-3 to TRBJ1-2; 7 nucleotides line up with TRBD1. The germline V gene has CDR1 ENHRY and CDR2 SYGVKD. The CDR3 length is 14 residues. Germline trimming cut 7 bases from V and 2 bases from J; bases unmatched to any gene: 7. CDR3 region: CAIMGTDSNYGYTF. CDR3 DNA: TGTGCCATCATGGGGACAGATTCCAACTATGGCTACACCTTC.

The sample holds one count of this clone. This chain joins TRBV12-5 and TRBJ2-1, with D possibly being TRBD2 (5 bases). This CDR3 spans 18 amino acids. CDR1 is LGHNT and CDR2 is FRNRAP in the germline V gene. Trimming stripped 7 bases from V and 0 bases from J, with 22 bases between. CDR3: CASAVAGQGFDSYNEQFF. DNA for the CDR3: TGTGCTAGTGCCGTTGCGGGCCAAGGGTTCGACTCCTACAATGAGCAGTTCTTC.

This chain links TRBV3-1 (or the pseudogene TRBV3-2) with TRBJ2-7; maybe TRBD2 (5 bases). The germline V gene encodes CDR1 LGHDT and CDR2 YNNKEL (reference sequence). The CDR3 extends over 15 amino acids. The V end was cut by 1 base, the J end by 2 bases, with 12 bases between. Here the CDR3 reads CASSQVPGETYEQYF. The CDR3 DNA sequence: TGTGCCAGCAGCCAAGTCCCCGGGGAGACCTACGAGCAGTACTTC.

This clone occurred a few times. The chain carries TRBV7-2 and TRBJ2-7; 11 bases agree with TRBD2. The CDR3 is made up of 15 amino acids. V shed 5 bases and J 4 bases; nucleotides not matched to a gene: 7. Looked up from germline, CDR1 is SGHTA and CDR2 is FQGNSA. The CDR3 loop is CASSTAGTSGYEQYF. Here the CDR3 DNA reads TGTGCCAGCAGCACAGCAGGGACTAGCGGTTACGAGCAGTACTTC.

The chain carries TRBV7-9 and TRBJ2-5, with 8 bases matching TRBD1. V gave up 8 bases and J gave up 5 bases; unmatched junction bases: 10. CDR1 and CDR2 from the germline V gene are SEHNR and FQNEAQ (reference sequence). The CDR3 totals 14 residues. CDR3 in amino acids: CASAFARGLETQYF. The CDR3 nucleotides are TGTGCCAGCGCCTTTGCCAGGGGGCTTGAGACCCAGTACTTC. The variable domain in full, completed from reference TRBV7-9 and TRBJ2-5, reads DTGVSQNPRHKITKRGQNVTFRCDPISEHNRLYWYRQTLGQGPEFLTYFQNEAQLEKSRLLSDRFSAERPKGSFSTLEIQRTEQGDSAMYLCASAFARGLETQYFGPGTRLLVL.

Only one count was recorded for this clone. CDR3 loop: CASSRPLAGGPDTQYF. DNA of the CDR3: TGTGCCAGCAGCAGGCCTCTAGCGGGGGGGCCAGATACGCAGTATTTT. This chain links TRBV5-6 with TRBJ2-3; 12 positions match TRBD2. The V and J ends lost 4 bases and 4 bases, in that order; junction bases with no gene match: 7. Germline V CDR1 and CDR2: SGHDT, YYEEEE. The CDR3 contains 16 residues.